This T cell receptor (beta chain) derives from a study of blood T cell repertoires in COVID-19. The CDR3 loop spans 14 amino acids. V was shortened by 3 bases and J by 2 bases, with 7 bases between the two germline ends. Germline values: CDR1 KGHSH, CDR2 LQKENI. The protocol was immunoSEQ multiplex PCR, while the TCRdb copy is restricted to in-frame clones and leaves out a portion. Of about 170,000 clones detected, 70% to 80% appear once; the ten largest clones hold around 20%. Sample: PBMCs or T cells enriched from blood (not recorded which). The TCR sequence derives from a woman in her seventies in a cohort exposed to, infected with or recovered from COVID-19 (not recorded which). The chain is built from TRBV18 and TRBJ2-2; no definite D call. DNA of the CDR3: TGTGCCAGCTCACCCCTTCCTAACACCGGGGAGCTGTTTTTT. This codes for CASSPLPNTGELFF.